This entry features one T cell receptor beta chain sequence. Many counts were recorded for this clonotype. There is no known antigen for this receptor. Base qualities are not recorded, but no much larger clone differs from it by a single base. The library was built by means of multiplex PCR. Sequencing instrument: Illumina HiSeq 4000. To build TCR beta libraries, CDR3 regions were amplified by Arm-PCR using iRepertoire HTBI primers. PCR products were gel purified before sequencing. Per the source publication's procedure: Gene usage analysis of CDR3 amino acid clonotypes used the 60 to 80 TRBV and around 14 TRBJ segments found across samples. COPE and FqMerger were used to merge filtered high-quality paired reads into contigs. BLAST was used to align contigs to IMGT TRBV, TRBD and TRBJ reference genes, with CDR3 defined following IMGT. Clonotypes above 0.1% frequency were classified as highly expanded clones. Repertoire diversity was measured by Shannon entropy, and V-J evenness by the Gini coefficient. Clonotypes shared by more than one individual were considered public. The raw public data were reprocessed by TCRdb itself: fastp quality trimming at Q25, MiXCR clonotype calling, in-frame beta chains only. Every entry covers one CDR3 protein and lists the most common genes and DNA from its rows. None of the V and J calls come from the authors' own analysis; TCRdb made them. This sample has some 220,000 distinct CDR3 sequences in its table, and around 19% of those were observed once. About an eighth of the sample is in the top ten clones.

V and J lose 3 bases and 6 bases, and a span of 13 bases separates them. From a lookup of the germline V gene (reference sequence), CDR1 and CDR2 are LGHDT and YNNKEL. The CDR3 has 14 amino acids, counting the end cysteine and phenylalanine. The sequence is cut down to CDR3 DNA, 42 bases in frame from base 1. What the time point label conveys for this sample: newly diagnosed GD, antithyroid drugs for less than 3 months. For both TCR sequencing and RNA sequencing, RNA was extracted from PBMCs using TRIzol. The diagnosis of Graves' disease followed American Thyroid Association guidelines. Patients were recruited from an endocrinology department in Xi'an, China. Each patient gave roughly 8.4 milliliters of peripheral blood, collected in an EDTA anticoagulant tube. Ficoll Paque Plus density gradient separation was used to isolate PBMCs, and no further T cell sorting was performed. An Agilent 2100 Bioanalyzer and agarose gel were used to check RNA quality, while a NanoDrop 2000 measured RNA concentration.

This sample stems from a study of regulatory T cells in long-lasting Graves disease (dated by TCRdb to about 2021). Notes on the research overall: Patients with newly diagnosed Graves' disease had been on antithyroid drugs for under 3 months. Peripheral blood TCR sequencing and RNA sequencing compared persistent Graves' disease patients with newly diagnosed Graves' disease patients. The study was registered as a clinical trial and conducted in China. TCR sequencing covered 13 persistent and 20 newly diagnosed Graves' disease patients, around 35 samples in total. Results and caveats for the whole study, not just this receptor: The authors noted that the small sample size was a limitation that may lower accuracy. Peripheral blood alone was examined, since thyroid tissue, which constituted the primary lesion, could not be accessed. Persistent patients shared more public clonotypes among themselves (around 2,500) than newly diagnosed patients did (approximately 970). Persistent Graves' disease patients showed lower TCR Shannon entropy and fewer highly expanded clones than newly diagnosed patients, suggesting clonal expansion. Sequencing and analysis were limited to the TCR beta chain. TRBV28, TRBJ1-2 and TRBJ2-5 were preferentially used in persistent disease, while TRBV20-1 and TRBJ2-1 were favored in newly diagnosed disease.

The same sample was also used in a study of T cells in Graves' hyperthyroidism and ophthalmopathy. As noted in the second study: Stable Graves' hyperthyroidism was defined as no progression to ophthalmopathy during 18 months of follow-up. Hyperthyroidism patients were newly diagnosed, with disease duration under 2 months, and aged 18 to 65 years. The study excluded patients with uncontrolled infections, other autoimmune diseases, pregnancy or lactation. Clinical symptoms, serum thyroxine and TRAb, thyroid ultrasound, and orbital computed tomography formed the basis for the diagnoses. For the first round of RT-PCR on the TCR CDR3, the HTBI primer set was used together with the Qiagen OneStep RT-PCR kit. Most expanded thyroid clonotypes (frequency above 0.001) were also found in blood, which suggests that blood repertoires may mirror thyroid immune responses. A model built on a 13 V-J signature distinguished ophthalmopathy from stable hyperthyroidism, reaching 87.88% sensitivity and 81% to 83% specificity in cross-validation and 80%/75% in testing. In validation, the model predicted progression to ophthalmopathy with over 60% sensitivity and approximately 74% specificity, a median of approximately 6.7 months before onset. To identify distinguishing TCR V-J signatures, a discovery cohort of some 99 patients was used, comprising 43 with Graves' ophthalmopathy and 55 to 65 with stable Graves' hyperthyroidism. Prospective prediction of ophthalmopathy was tested in an independent validation cohort of approximately 18 hyperthyroidism patients and around 16 patients who later progressed to ophthalmopathy. The 75 to 100 discovery patients were divided at random into training and test sets in a 7:3 ratio. Thyroid tissue and blood T-cell repertoires from six Graves' hyperthyroidism patients were also compared in the study. After blood sampling, hyperthyroidism patients were treated with methimazole at a starting dose of 30 mg daily, and ophthalmopathy patients were treated with high-dose intravenous methylprednisolone. Libraries were constructed in a second round of multiplex PCR, after which size selection and purification were carried out. Sequencing of the libraries was done on an Illumina HiSeq2000 using paired-end 100 bp reads. SOAPnuke was used to process the raw data, with reads discarded if the reads contained adapters or uncalled bases, had a mean Phred below 15, or lacked an exact constant-primer or identifier match. High-quality paired reads were merged with COPE v1.2.5, and unique nucleotide sequences were defined as clonotypes. MiTCR v1.1 was used to align clonotypes to the IMGT TRBV, TRBD and TRBJ reference segments. Only V-J combinations with frequency above 0.0001, covering approximately 99% of repertoires, were analysed. The TCS score was defined as F50 (clonal expansion) divided by E x V (chaos), with BLOSUM62-based TCRdist calculated between CDR3 peptides within each V-J. Welch's t-statistics and random forest reduced fewer than 550 V-J features to under 15, which were used in a naive Bayes classifier (R e1071). Sample size was not statistically predetermined, and blinding of investigators to group allocation was not performed. According to the paper, TCR Vbeta CDR3 sequencing was carried out on 135 peripheral blood samples, which came from 40 to 45 ophthalmopathy, about 75 hyperthyroidism and about 17 progressor patients.

Recombination linked TRBV3-1 to TRBJ2-3; the best D guess is TRBD1, with 5 bases matching. The receptor's source is a woman aged 30 to 39 with Graves disease. Donor details come from another sample of the same person, matched by shared clones. Sequencing was performed on peripheral blood mononuclear cells (PBMCs), taken at new diagnosis, from a patient treated with antithyroid drugs. The sequence in DNA is TGTGCCAGCAGCCAGACATTCTCAGGGGATACGCAGTATTTT. It specifies CASSQTFSGDTQYF.